The following is a TCR beta chain sequence with its context. This sample was included in a study of blood T cell repertoires in COVID-19. Germline V CDR1 and CDR2: SGHAT, FQNNGV. Germline trimming cut 0 bases from V and 10 bases from J; bases unmatched to any gene: 14. The CDR3 has 17 residues. Profiled with immunoSEQ multiplex PCR; TCRdb holds only in-frame clones, not every one. The repertoire holds approximately 59,000 clones, roughly 81% seen once, with roughly 14% in the top ten. This TCR came from a man at least 80 years old with acute or convalescent COVID-19. The rearrangement joins TRBV11-2 to TRBJ2-1; 8 bases are shared with TRBD2. The sample was peripheral blood. DNA for the CDR3: TGTGCCAGCAGCTTAGAGTACCGGGGGGGCTTATCACCCGAGCAGTTCTTC. This gives the protein CASSLEYRGGLSPEQFF.